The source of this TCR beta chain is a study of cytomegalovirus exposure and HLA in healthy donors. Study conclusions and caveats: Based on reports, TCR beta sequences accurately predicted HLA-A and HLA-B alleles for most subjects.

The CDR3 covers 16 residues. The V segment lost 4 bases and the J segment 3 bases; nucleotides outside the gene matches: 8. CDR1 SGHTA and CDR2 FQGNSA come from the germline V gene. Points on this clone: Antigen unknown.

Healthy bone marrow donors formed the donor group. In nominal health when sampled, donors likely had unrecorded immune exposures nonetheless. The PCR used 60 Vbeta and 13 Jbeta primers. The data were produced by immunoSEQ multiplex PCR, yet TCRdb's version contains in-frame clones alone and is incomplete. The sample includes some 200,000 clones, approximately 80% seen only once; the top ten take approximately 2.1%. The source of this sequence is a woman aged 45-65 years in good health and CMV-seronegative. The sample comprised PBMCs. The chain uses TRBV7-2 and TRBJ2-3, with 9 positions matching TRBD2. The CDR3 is CASSSSRGGGTDTQYF. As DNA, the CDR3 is TGTGCCAGCAGCTCTTCGCGGGGGGGCGGGACAGATACGCAGTATTTT.